These 22 T cell receptor beta chains came from one sample sequenced in a study of Ad26.COV2.S vaccination and SARS-CoV-2 variants. As to treatment: some 20 received Ad26.COV2.S at low or high dose, single or two shots; a few received placebo; per-sample allocation not given. Material that was analyzed had been drawn on day 63 after the first vaccine or placebo injection. The method was immunoSEQ multiplex PCR; TCRdb's version includes in-frame clones alone and lacks a portion of them. The sample has some 410,000 clones, around 92% seen once. The specimen comprised peripheral blood, sampled in a trial of Ad26.COV2.S vaccine versus placebo. The origin of the receptors is a person between 18 and 59 years old who received the Ad26.COV2.S COVID-19 vaccine or a placebo.

The chain is built from TRBV20-1 and TRBJ2-7, with 9 bases fitting TRBD2. This CDR3 contains 11 residues. Trimming at V came to 7 bases and at J to 4 bases, leaving 2 bases not matched to a gene. Germline CDR1 and CDR2: DFQATT and SNEGSKA (reference sequence). The CDR3 spells CSVTSGYEQYF. The CDR3 DNA sequence: TGCAGTGTTACTAGCGGGTACGAGCAGTACTTC.

The V call is TRBV6-5, the J call TRBJ2-7; D is undetermined. The CDR3 spans 14 residues. Trimming removed 1 base from V and 2 bases from J, with 9 bases in between. CDR1 and CDR2 from the germline V gene are MNHEY and SVGAGI. Written as DNA, the CDR3 is TGTGCCAGCAGTTACTATGACGGACCCTACGAGCAGTACTTC. Its protein product is CASSYYDGPYEQYF.

The chain recombines TRBV6-2 or TRBV6-3 with TRBJ2-3, with 12 bases lining up with TRBD2. The CDR3 covers 19 residues. Germline V gene data show CDR1 as MNHEY and CDR2 as SVGEGT. J was trimmed by 0 bases and V by 3 bases; bases with no gene match: 10. The CDR3 sequence is CASSYKILAGGLSTDTQYF. The CDR3 nucleotides read TGTGCCAGCAGTTATAAGATTCTAGCGGGGGGGCTGAGCACAGATACGCAGTATTTT.

The J gene is TRBJ2-7, the V gene TRBV5-1, with D perhaps matching TRBD1 (5 bases). CDR1 and CDR2 (germline): SGHRS, YFSETQ. The CDR3 totals 16 residues. Trimming removed 0 bases from V and 4 bases from J, with 17 bases in between. CDR3 sequence: CASSLDGRGRLYEQYF. The CDR3, as DNA: TGCGCCAGCAGCTTGGATGGAAGGGGTCGGTTGTACGAGCAGTACTTC.

About this clone itself: At the DNA level, this CDR3 is encoded by other sequences in the same sample as well. The chain combines TRBV27 with TRBJ2-7; 8 bases fit TRBD2. The trim removed 3 bases at V and 1 base at J, leaving 2 bases unmatched. CDR3 size: 14 residues. Germline V gene sequence: CDR1 MNHEY, CDR2 SMNVEV (reference sequence). As DNA, the CDR3 is TGTGCCAGCAGTTTGTCGGGGGGGTCCTACGAGCAGTACTTC. Its protein is CASSLSGGSYEQYF.

This chain connects TRBV6-2 or TRBV6-3 to TRBJ2-7, with D perhaps matching TRBD1 (6 bases). Trimming pared 6 bases from V and 3 bases from J, leaving 18 bases between. The CDR3 runs to 15 residues. Germline V gene data show CDR1 as MNHEY and CDR2 as SVGEGT. CDR3 sequence (DNA): TGTGCCAGCAGCCGAGGTCAGACAGGTTACTACGAGCAGTACTTC. Residues: CASSRGQTGYYEQYF.

The chain carries TRBV6-5 and TRBJ2-1; 10 bases line up with TRBD2. This CDR3 is 16 amino acids long. The V gene's germline CDR1 is MNHEY and CDR2 SVGAGI. Trimming cost V 4 bases and J 6 bases; bases outside gene matches: 9. In nucleotides, the CDR3 is TGTGCCAGCAGTTTTCGTAGCGGGGGGACGGGCAATGAGCAGTTCTTC. Its protein is CASSFRSGGTGNEQFF.

The J gene is TRBJ2-3, the V gene TRBV7-8, with D perhaps being TRBD1 or TRBD2 (6 bases each). The CDR3 extends over 12 amino acids. Germline values: CDR1 SGHVS, CDR2 FQNEAQ. The V end was cut by 11 bases, the J end by 0 bases, with 9 bases between. The CDR3 here is CAGGTSTDTQYF. The CDR3 DNA sequence: TGTGCCGGCGGGACAAGCACAGATACGCAGTATTTT.

The gene calls are TRBV6-5 and TRBJ1-2, with D unresolved. The length of the CDR3 is 15 residues. Germline-derived CDR1 and CDR2 are MNHEY and SVGAGI. Deletions cut 4 bases from V and 3 bases from J, with 15 bases between. CDR3 sequence: CASSSDWAHYYGYTF. The CDR3 region has the DNA TGTGCCAGCAGTTCGGACTGGGCCCATTACTATGGCTACACCTTC.

The chain employs TRBV15 and TRBJ2-2, with D unclear. With 3 bases removed from V and 4 bases from J, the gap between germline ends came to 3 bases. Germline CDR1 reads LNHNV; CDR2 reads YYDKDF (reference sequence). The CDR3 consists of 12 residues. This CDR3 reads CATSSGTGELFF. The CDR3 DNA is TGTGCCACCAGCAGCGGCACCGGGGAGCTGTTTTTT.

This clone was seen a single time. The chain joins TRBV5-8 to TRBJ1-4, with D possibly TRBD1 on 6 matching bases. The CDR3 has 15 residues. Germline loops: CDR1 SGHTS, CDR2 YDEGEE. V was clipped by 1 base and J by 6 bases, with 13 bases between them. CDR3 in DNA: TGTGCCAGCAGCTTGAGCGGGGGGCGCGATGAAAAACTGTTTTTT. This codes for CASSLSGGRDEKLFF.

V usage is TRBV5-4 and J usage is TRBJ2-1; D tentatively fits TRBD1 or TRBD2 (5 bases each). Germline-derived CDR1 and CDR2 are SGHNT and YYREEE (reference sequence). The CDR3 is 13 residues long. Trimming stripped 0 bases from V and 4 bases from J, with 5 bases between. The CDR3 loop reads CASSLGGYNEQFF. The CDR3 nucleotides are TGTGCCAGCAGCTTGGGGGGGTACAATGAGCAGTTCTTC. Based on the CDR3 plus reference TRBV5-4 and TRBJ2-1, the full variable domain is ETGVTQSPTHLIKTRGQQVTLRCSSQSGHNTVSWYQQALGQGPQFIFQYYREEENGRGNFPPRFSGLQFPNYSSELNVNALELDDSALYLCASSLGGYNEQFFGPGTRLTVL.

V gene TRBV7-2 combines with J gene TRBJ2-5; TRBD2 matches at 8 bases. The CDR3 spans 15 residues. V was pared by 1 base and J by 3 bases, with 4 bases of the junction left unmatched. Germline CDR1 and CDR2: SGHTA and FQGNSA. CDR3: CASSLVRGGKETQYF. The DNA for the CDR3 is TGTGCCAGCAGCTTAGTTCGCGGGGGGAAAGAGACCCAGTACTTC. The full variable domain, its missing parts supplied by reference TRBV7-2 and TRBJ2-5, is GAGVSQSPSNKVTEKGKDVELRCDPISGHTALYWYRQSLGQGLEFLIYFQGNSAPDKSGLPSDRFSAERTGGSVSTLTIQRTQQEDSAVYLCASSLVRGGKETQYFGPGTRLLVL.

The chain has TRBV9 and TRBJ2-7, with TRBD2 matching 8 bases. This CDR3 contains 15 residues. The junction had 4 bases not matched to a gene; V was cut back by 0 bases and J by 2 bases. Germline V gene sequence: CDR1 SGDLS, CDR2 YYNGEE. As DNA, the CDR3 is TGTGCCAGCAGCGTAGATCACGGGGGGGCCTACGAGCAGTACTTC. It specifies CASSVDHGGAYEQYF.

The genes are TRBV28 and TRBJ2-5; 8 nucleotides agree with TRBD2. Per the germline V gene, CDR1 is MDHEN and CDR2 is SYDVKM. The J segment lost 3 bases and the V segment lost 3 bases, leaving 6 bases of the junction unmatched. This CDR3 region has 15 residues. For the CDR3, the DNA is TGTGCCAGCAGTTTTGGCGGGGGGTCAAAAGAGACCCAGTACTTC. It encodes CASSFGGGSKETQYF. Looking up the rest from reference TRBV28 and TRBJ2-5 gives the full variable domain: DVKVTQSSRYLVKRTGEKVFLECVQDMDHENMFWYRQDPGLGLRLIYFSYDVKMKEKGDIPEGYSVSREKKERFSLILESASTNQTSMYLCASSFGGGSKETQYFGPGTRLLVL.

J is TRBJ2-4 and V is TRBV28; maybe TRBD2 (6 bases). CDR3 length: 18 residues. V lost 5 bases, J lost 1 base, and 21 bases lay in between. The germline V gene has CDR1 MDHEN and CDR2 SYDVKM. The CDR3 protein is CASSLPGGVGRAKNIQYF. CDR3 nucleotide sequence: TGTGCCAGCAGTCTACCAGGAGGGGTCGGTCGGGCCAAAAACATTCAGTACTTC.

The chain employs TRBV9 and TRBJ2-3, with D possibly matching TRBD2 (7 bases). Germline values: CDR1 SGDLS, CDR2 YYNGEE. The CDR3 spans 15 residues. V was pared by 3 bases and J by 4 bases, with 15 bases between. In nucleotides, the CDR3 is TGTGCCAGCAGCGCCAGCGCGGGGGCGGCAGATACGCAGTATTTT. This encodes CASSASAGAADTQYF.

This clone was found once. This chain uses TRBV7-2 with TRBJ2-6; D is unclear. This CDR3 has 13 residues. The germline V and J ends were trimmed by 3 bases and 1 base, with 1 base remaining between them. Germline V gives CDR1 SGHTA, CDR2 FQGNSA. For the CDR3, the DNA is TGTGCCAGCAGCTTTTCTGGGGCCAACGTCCTGACTTTC. Its protein is CASSFSGANVLTF.

The V gene is TRBV7-2, the J gene TRBJ2-7, with 8 bases identical to TRBD1. The V segment lost 3 bases and the J segment 3 bases; nucleotides outside the gene matches: 1. The germline V gene encodes CDR1 SGHTA and CDR2 FQGNSA. The CDR3 contains 13 residues. The CDR3 DNA follows: TGTGCCAGCAGCTTTGACAGGGGCTACGAGCAGTACTTC. It encodes CASSFDRGYEQYF.

The chain joins TRBV7-6 to TRBJ1-2; possible D gene TRBD1, 5 bases. There are 12 residues in the CDR3. Germline V lookup: CDR1 SGHVS, CDR2 FNYEAQ. V gave up 4 bases and J gave up 4 bases, with 7 bases separating them. The CDR3 protein is CASSSGTYGYTF. CDR3 sequence (DNA): TGTGCCAGCAGCTCTGGGACCTATGGCTACACCTTC.

The chain joins TRBV7-9 to TRBJ2-7; D assignment may be TRBD1 or TRBD2 (7 bases each). The germline V gene encodes CDR1 SEHNR and CDR2 FQNEAQ (reference sequence). Trimming removed 5 bases from V and 1 base from J, with 15 bases in between. The length of the CDR3 is 15 residues. In DNA, the CDR3 is TGTGCCAGCAGCCATGACAGGGAGGGATCCTACGAGCAGTACTTC. Amino acids: CASSHDREGSYEQYF. Looking up the rest from reference TRBV7-9 and TRBJ2-7 gives the full variable domain: DTGVSQNPRHKITKRGQNVTFRCDPISEHNRLYWYRQTLGQGPEFLTYFQNEAQLEKSRLLSDRFSAERPKGSFSTLEIQRTEQGDSAMYLCASSHDREGSYEQYFGPGTRLTVT.

This chain uses TRBV27 with TRBJ2-5; no clear D gene. Germline lookup yields CDR1 MNHEY and CDR2 SMNVEV (reference sequence). This CDR3 is built from 14 residues. V was pared by 5 bases and J by 5 bases, with 15 bases between. The CDR3 reads CASSVLESRETQYF. In nucleotides, the CDR3 is TGTGCCAGCAGTGTCTTAGAGAGCAGGGAGACCCAGTACTTC.